This entry lists 30 T cell receptor beta chains sequenced from one sample in a study of blood T cell repertoires in COVID-19. Sequencing was performed with immunoSEQ multiplex PCR; in TCRdb, only in-frame clones are kept and a portion is missing. The sample has 200,000 to 300,000 clones, around 86% seen once. Material for sequencing was peripheral blood. All receptors derive from a woman in her sixties or seventies with COVID-19, enrolled during active disease.

The genes are TRBV5-1 and TRBJ2-1, with 10 bases aligning to TRBD2. In germline, CDR1 is SGHRS, CDR2 YFSETQ. This CDR3 is built from 17 residues. V gave up 0 bases and J gave up 5 bases; unmatched junction bases: 8. The CDR3: CASSLVGAGGLHNEQFF. CDR3 DNA sequence: TGCGCCAGCAGCTTGGTGGGAGCGGGAGGGTTACACAATGAGCAGTTCTTC.

J is TRBJ1-1 and V is TRBV18, with unresolved D. The CDR3 is 13 amino acids. CDR1 and CDR2 (germline): KGHSH, LQKENI. The ends were cut back, 4 bases at V and 1 base at J, with 7 bases in the middle. CDR3 region: CASSQGANTEAFF. CDR3 in DNA: TGTGCCAGCTCACAGGGAGCGAACACTGAAGCTTTCTTT.

J is TRBJ2-1 and V is TRBV6-4; the match to TRBD2 covers 8 bases. The germline V gene encodes CDR1 MRHNA and CDR2 SNTAGT. This CDR3 has 14 residues. J lost 13 bases, V lost 2 bases, and 10 bases had no gene match. The CDR3, as DNA: TGTGCCAGCAGTGACAACGGGGGGGTGGGACACCAGTTCTTC. Amino acid sequence: CASSDNGGVGHQFF.

The chain uses TRBV5-1 and TRBJ2-1, with TRBD1 matching over 9 bases. The germline V gene has CDR1 SGHRS and CDR2 YFSETQ. The CDR3 contains 15 residues. Losses at the gene ends were 3 bases for V and 6 bases for J; bases not matched to a gene: 7. For the CDR3, the DNA is TGCGCCAGCAGCTCCACGCCGGGACAGGGCAATGAGCAGTTCTTC. Amino acid sequence: CASSSTPGQGNEQFF.

The chain combines TRBV11-2 with TRBJ2-7; tentative D call: TRBD2 (6 bases). This CDR3 contains 16 residues. The germline V and J ends were trimmed by 0 bases and 0 bases, with 12 bases remaining between them. Germline CDR1 is SGHAT and CDR2 is FQNNGV. The CDR3, as DNA: TGTGCCAGCAGCTTAGATCGGGGGACCGCCTCCTACGAGCAGTACTTC. It yields the protein CASSLDRGTASYEQYF.

The chain is built from TRBV20-1 and TRBJ2-1; D perhaps matches TRBD2 (5 bases). Germline loops: CDR1 DFQATT, CDR2 SNEGSKA (reference sequence). The CDR3 extends over 10 amino acids. The CDR3 coding sequence is TGCAGCCCGAGGGACAATGAGCAGTTCTTC. This encodes CSPRDNEQFF.

The chain has TRBV7-2 and TRBJ1-6; TRBD1 matches 8 bases. The germline V gene encodes CDR1 SGHTA and CDR2 FQGNSA. This CDR3 comprises 15 residues. Trimming at V came to 4 bases and at J to 10 bases, leaving 9 bases not matched to a gene. This CDR3 reads CASSSRTGRTSPLHF. The CDR3 nucleotides are TGTGCCAGCAGCTCCCGGACAGGGAGGACGTCACCCCTCCACTTT.

Regarding this clone: One junction end does not reproduce the germline sequence, and a read error may be involved. The J gene is TRBJ1-1, the V gene TRBV28; D may be TRBD1 (6 bases). CDR1 is MDHEN, CDR2 SYDVKM, per germline. The CDR3 extends over 15 amino acids. Written as DNA, the CDR3 is TGTGCCAGCAGTTTACCCGGACAGCGGAACGCTGAAGCTTTCTTT. Amino acids: CASSLPGQRNAEAFF.

The chain joins TRBV11-3 to TRBJ2-2; 10 bases line up with TRBD2. V lost 5 bases and J lost 5; bases outside the gene matches: 5. Germline V gene sequence: CDR1 SGHNT, CDR2 YENEEA. This CDR3 has 15 amino acids. CDR3 sequence (DNA): TGTGCCAGCAGCCCAATAGCGGGAGGTACCGGGGAGCTGTTTTTT. Translation: CASSPIAGGTGELFF.

The chain is built from TRBV21-1 and TRBJ1-3; the table calls TRBD1, which could not be checked here. TRBV21-1 is an annotated pseudogene. This CDR3 region has 15 residues. CDR3 nucleotide sequence: TGTGCCAGCAGCAAACTGACAGCTTATGGAAACACCATATATTTT. Encoded protein: CASSKLTAYGNTIYF.

The rearrangement joins TRBV2 to TRBJ2-4; 7 bases align to TRBD1. Losses at the gene ends were 3 bases for V and 2 bases for J; bases not matched to a gene: 4. Germline V gene sequence: CDR1 SNHLY, CDR2 FYNNEI. The CDR3 has 15 residues. The CDR3 loop is CASSEGDSSKNIQYF. The CDR3 DNA follows: TGTGCCAGCAGTGAGGGGGACAGCTCCAAAAACATTCAGTACTTC.

This chain uses TRBV4-3 with TRBJ2-1; the match to TRBD2 covers 10 bases. Germline V lookup: CDR1 LGHNA, CDR2 YSLEER. The CDR3 sequence is 18 residues long. The trim removed 2 bases at V and 8 bases at J, leaving 15 bases unmatched. This CDR3 reads CASSQSISGRTRDDEQFF. CDR3 coding DNA: TGCGCCAGCAGCCAATCTATTAGCGGGAGGACACGAGACGATGAGCAGTTCTTC.

The chain joins TRBV7-3 to TRBJ1-3; no clear D. Trimming took off 0 bases at V and 3 bases at J, with 15 bases between the two ends. Germline loops: CDR1 SGHTA, CDR2 FQGTGA. The CDR3 sequence is 17 residues long. CDR3: CASSLTSAPWLGNTIYF. The CDR3 region has the DNA TGTGCCAGCAGCTTAACGTCCGCTCCGTGGCTTGGAAACACCATATATTTT.

There are a few counts of this clone. V and J are TRBV6-5 and TRBJ2-7, with D possibly matching TRBD1 (7 bases). The V and J ends lost 8 bases and 3 bases respectively, with 14 bases between them. The CDR3 runs to 13 residues. Germline V gene data show CDR1 as MNHEY and CDR2 as SVGAGI. The CDR3 nucleotides read TGTGCCAGCTGGGCGGGACAGCTCTACGAGCAGTACTTC. Protein sequence: CASWAGQLYEQYF.

The chain recombines TRBV11-3 with TRBJ2-2; TRBD2 agrees at 9 bases. The germline CDR1 and CDR2 sequences are SGHNT and YENEEA. The CDR3 totals 15 residues. CDR3 in amino acids: CVRALAGVNTGELFF. As DNA, the CDR3 is TGTGTCCGGGCACTAGCGGGCGTGAACACCGGGGAGCTGTTTTTT. The complete variable domain, with remaining parts taken from reference TRBV11-3 and TRBJ2-2, reads EAGVVQSPRYKIIEKKQPVAFWCNPISGHNTLYWYLQNLGQGPELLIRYENEEAVDDSQLPKDRFSAERLKGVDSTLKIQPAELGDSAVYLCVRALAGVNTGELFFGEGSRLTVL.

This clone was seen only once. The rearrangement uses TRBV6-5 and TRBJ1-1; no definite D call. With 0 bases removed from V and 6 bases from J, the gap between germline ends came to 14 bases. In germline, CDR1 is MNHEY, CDR2 SVGAGI. This CDR3 has 15 residues. In DNA form, the CDR3 reads TGTGCCAGCAGTTACTCGACGGGGTTTAGGGCTGAAGCTTTCTTT. This sequence encodes CASSYSTGFRAEAFF.

The sample holds a few counts of this clone. V gene TRBV10-3 combines with J gene TRBJ2-2; 11 positions agree with TRBD2. This CDR3 has 17 residues. V lost 4 bases and J lost 6; bases outside the gene matches: 10. Germline values: CDR1 ENHRY, CDR2 SYGVKD. The DNA of the CDR3 is TGTGCCATCAGTGCGCAACTAGCGGGAGTTTGGGCCGGGGAGCTGTTTTTT. It codes for CAISAQLAGVWAGELFF.

The V and J genes are TRBV19 and TRBJ2-2; 7 nucleotides match TRBD1. The length of the CDR3 is 15 residues. The J segment lost 5 bases and the V segment lost 4 bases, leaving 7 bases of the junction unmatched. Germline V CDR1 and CDR2: LNHDA, SQIVND (reference sequence). The chain's CDR3 is CASSSRDRRTGELFF. In DNA, the CDR3 is TGTGCCAGTAGTAGCCGGGACAGACGTACCGGGGAGCTGTTTTTT.

The rearrangement links TRBV11-2 to TRBJ2-7; 13 nucleotides match TRBD2. The CDR3 is 19 residues long. Per the germline V gene, CDR1 is SGHAT and CDR2 is FQNNGV. The V gene end was trimmed by 2 bases and the J gene end by 3 bases; junction bases not matched to a gene: 13. The CDR3 reads CASSLLGTPGLAGDYEQYF. The CDR3 nucleotides are TGTGCCAGCAGCTTACTTGGGACACCCGGACTAGCGGGAGACTACGAGCAGTACTTC.

The rearrangement links TRBV20-1 to TRBJ1-1; D is unresolved. The V end lost 3 bases, the J end lost 5 bases, and 13 bases lay between the germline ends. The CDR3 is 13 amino acids. The germline gives CDR1 DFQATT, CDR2 SNEGSKA (reference sequence). CDR3 amino acids: CSASRRPLTEAFF. Here the CDR3 DNA reads TGCAGTGCTAGTCGGAGACCTCTAACTGAAGCTTTCTTT.

This chain joins TRBV18 and TRBJ2-7; 11 positions match TRBD1. The V gene end was trimmed by 3 bases and the J gene end by 3 bases; junction bases not matched to a gene: 1. The germline gives CDR1 KGHSH, CDR2 LQKENI. The CDR3 is 14 amino acids. The CDR3 bases are TGTGCCAGCTCACCCGGGACAGGGGGCTACGAGCAGTACTTC. Amino acids: CASSPGTGGYEQYF.

The V and J genes are TRBV27 and TRBJ2-7, with TRBD2 matching over 7 bases. Germline V gives CDR1 MNHEY, CDR2 SMNVEV (reference sequence). The CDR3 has 15 amino acids. V was pared by 1 base and J by 3 bases, with 6 bases of the junction left unmatched. CDR3: CASSLLGGSGYEQYF. In nucleotides, the CDR3 is TGTGCCAGCAGTTTATTAGGCGGGAGTGGCTACGAGCAGTACTTC.

This clone has a handful of counts. This chain connects TRBV24-1 to TRBJ2-3; 14 positions match TRBD2. The CDR3 is 16 amino acids. After removal of 5 bases from V and 6 bases from J, the junction contained 6 bases not matched to a gene. CDR1 and CDR2 (germline): KGHDR, SFDVKD. Here the CDR3 DNA reads TGTGCCACCAGTGTAAGACTAGCGGGAGGGCCCGATACGCAGTATTTT. Translating gives CATSVRLAGGPDTQYF.

The CDR3 DNA reads as TGTGCCTTCCGTCCCGGGACAGGGGCGGTTTCACCCCTCCACTTT. Encoded protein: CAFRPGTGAVSPLHF. The chain joins TRBV30 to TRBJ1-6, with 10 nucleotides matching TRBD1. Germline V lookup: CDR1 GTSNPN, CDR2 SVGIG (reference sequence). V dropped 7 bases and J dropped 9; count of bases not matched to a gene: 12. CDR3 length: 15 residues.

This clone has only one observation. The rearrangement links TRBV5-4 to TRBJ2-1; 7 bases fit TRBD2. This CDR3 is built from 18 residues. Germline values: CDR1 SGHNT, CDR2 YYREEE (reference sequence). The V gene end was trimmed by 0 bases and the J gene end by 7 bases; junction bases not matched to a gene: 16. The CDR3 reads CASSLGSGGGRLGNEQFF. For the CDR3, the DNA is TGTGCCAGCAGCTTGGGATCTGGAGGCGGGAGACTAGGAAATGAGCAGTTCTTC. Looking up the rest from reference TRBV5-4 and TRBJ2-1 gives the full variable domain: ETGVTQSPTHLIKTRGQQVTLRCSSQSGHNTVSWYQQALGQGPQFIFQYYREEENGRGNFPPRFSGLQFPNYSSELNVNALELDDSALYLCASSLGSGGGRLGNEQFFGPGTRLTVL.

This chain joins TRBV2 and TRBJ2-1; TRBD1 agrees at 9 bases. The CDR3 is made up of 14 amino acids. Germline V gene sequence: CDR1 SNHLY, CDR2 FYNNEI. Trimming cost V 8 bases and J 4 bases; bases outside gene matches: 6. The CDR3 loop is CASGQGSVYNEQFF. The CDR3 nucleotides are TGTGCCAGCGGACAGGGGTCGGTATACAATGAGCAGTTCTTC.

The chain joins TRBV28 to TRBJ2-3; 8 nucleotides line up with TRBD2. The trim removed 3 bases at V and 7 bases at J, leaving 12 bases unmatched. This CDR3 comprises 16 residues. Germline assignment: CDR1 MDHEN and CDR2 SYDVKM. CDR3 protein: CASSFGVAGIGNTQYF. CDR3 DNA: TGTGCCAGCAGTTTTGGGGTAGCGGGAATAGGTAATACGCAGTATTTT.

This clone was seen a single time. V is TRBV3-1 (or the pseudogene TRBV3-2) and J is TRBJ2-1; TRBD2 aligns across 10 bases. Germline values: CDR1 LGHDT, CDR2 YNNKEL (reference sequence). This CDR3 has 16 amino acids. The J segment lost 7 bases and the V segment lost 4 bases, leaving 10 bases of the junction unmatched. CDR3 bases: TGTGCCAGCAGCCGACGGCTGACTAGCGGGTTAAATGAGCAGTTCTTC. Its translation: CASSRRLTSGLNEQFF.

The chain employs TRBV28 and TRBJ1-2; TRBD1 matches at 7 bases. Losses at the gene ends were 1 base for V and 6 bases for J; bases not matched to a gene: 5. Germline V gene sequence: CDR1 MDHEN, CDR2 SYDVKM. CDR3 length: 14 residues. DNA of the CDR3: TGTGCCAGCAGTTTATTAGCAGGGGGGAATGGCTACACCTTC. Translating gives CASSLLAGGNGYTF.

The table lists this clone with a few counts. The rearrangement joins TRBV11-1 to TRBJ1-1, with 7 bases identical to TRBD1. The length of the CDR3 is 14 residues. Germline loops: CDR1 SGHAT, CDR2 FQDESV (reference sequence). V lost 2 bases to trimming and J lost 6 bases; unmatched junction nucleotides: 6. DNA of the CDR3: TGTGCCAGCAGCTTACAGGGGGGCCAATCTGAAGCTTTCTTT. Residues: CASSLQGGQSEAFF.